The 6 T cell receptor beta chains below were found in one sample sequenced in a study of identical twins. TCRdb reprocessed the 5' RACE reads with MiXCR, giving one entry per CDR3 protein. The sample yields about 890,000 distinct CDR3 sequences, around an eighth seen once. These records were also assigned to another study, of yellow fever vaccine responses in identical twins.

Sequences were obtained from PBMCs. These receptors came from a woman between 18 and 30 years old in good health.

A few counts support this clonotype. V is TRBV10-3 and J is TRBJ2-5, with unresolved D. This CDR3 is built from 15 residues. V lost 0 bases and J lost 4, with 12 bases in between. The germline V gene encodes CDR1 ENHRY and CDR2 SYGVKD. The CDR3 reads CAISESTGTGETQYF. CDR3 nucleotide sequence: TGTGCCATCAGTGAGTCGACTGGCACGGGAGAGACCCAGTACTTC.

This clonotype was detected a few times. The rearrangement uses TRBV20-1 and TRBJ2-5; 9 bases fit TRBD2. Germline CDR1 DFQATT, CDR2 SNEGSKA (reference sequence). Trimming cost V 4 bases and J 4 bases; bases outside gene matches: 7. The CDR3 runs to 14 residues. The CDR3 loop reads CSAIKLAGTETQYF. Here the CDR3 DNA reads TGCAGTGCTATAAAGCTAGCGGGAACAGAGACCCAGTACTTC.

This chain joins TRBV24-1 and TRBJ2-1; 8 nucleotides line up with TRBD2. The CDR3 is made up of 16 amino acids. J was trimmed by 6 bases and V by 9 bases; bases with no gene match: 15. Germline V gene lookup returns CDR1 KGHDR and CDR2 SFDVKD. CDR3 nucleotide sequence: TGTGCCACCGCCGGCGGGGGTAGCGGGAACGGCAATGAGCAGTTCTTC. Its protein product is CATAGGGSGNGNEQFF.

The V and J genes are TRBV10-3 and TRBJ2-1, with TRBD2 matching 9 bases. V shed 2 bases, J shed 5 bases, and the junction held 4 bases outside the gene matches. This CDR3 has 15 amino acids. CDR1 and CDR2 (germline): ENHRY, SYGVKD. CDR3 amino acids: CAISEPQRGDNEQFF. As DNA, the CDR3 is TGTGCCATCAGTGAGCCCCAGCGGGGGGACAATGAGCAGTTCTTC.

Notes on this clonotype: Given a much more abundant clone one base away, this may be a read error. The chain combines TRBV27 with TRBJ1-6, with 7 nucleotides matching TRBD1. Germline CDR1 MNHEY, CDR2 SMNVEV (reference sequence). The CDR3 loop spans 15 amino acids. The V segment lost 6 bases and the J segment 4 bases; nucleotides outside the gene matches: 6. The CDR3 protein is CASRLQQGYNSPLHF. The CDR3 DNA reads TGTGCCAGCAGGCTTCAACAGGGGTATAATTCACCCCTCCACTTT.

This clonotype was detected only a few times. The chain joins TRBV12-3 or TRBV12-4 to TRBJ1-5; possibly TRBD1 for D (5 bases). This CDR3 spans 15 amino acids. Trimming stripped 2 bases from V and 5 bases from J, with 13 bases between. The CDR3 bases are TGTGCCAGCAGTTTATTTGCGGGGGATTATCAGCCCCAGCATTTT. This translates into CASSLFAGDYQPQHF.